Listed here are 5 T cell receptor beta chains from one sample, sequenced in a study of Ad26.COV2.S vaccination and SARS-CoV-2 variants. The treatment was: around 19 received Ad26.COV2.S at low or high dose, single or two shots; five or six received placebo; per-sample allocation not given. Vaccine and placebo recipients were sampled on day 63 after the first injection. The repertoire was sequenced with immunoSEQ multiplex PCR; TCRdb's copy has only in-frame clones and lacks some. The sample carries about 350,000 clones, more than 75% recorded once. Sequencing was performed on peripheral blood, taken in a trial of Ad26.COV2.S vaccine versus placebo. Receptors were obtained from a person aged 18 to 59 who received the Ad26.COV2.S COVID-19 vaccine or a placebo.

This chain joins TRBV4-3 and TRBJ1-6; a possible D gene is TRBD1 (6 bases). This CDR3 comprises 15 residues. Trimming left V 1 base short and J 10 bases short, with 14 bases between. Per germline, CDR1 LGHNA and CDR2 YSLEER. This chain's CDR3 is CASSQALTGRSPLHF. As DNA, the CDR3 is TGCGCCAGCAGCCAAGCCCTCACAGGGCGGTCACCCCTCCACTTT.

V is TRBV7-9 and J is TRBJ2-7; 10 nucleotides line up with TRBD2. The V segment lost 5 bases and the J segment 1 base; nucleotides outside the gene matches: 8. This CDR3 comprises 16 residues. Per germline, CDR1 SEHNR and CDR2 FQNEAQ (reference sequence). CDR3: CASSIVSLAGSYEQYF. CDR3 nucleotide sequence: TGTGCCAGCAGCATAGTATCACTAGCGGGATCCTACGAGCAGTACTTC. The complete variable domain, with remaining parts taken from reference TRBV7-9 and TRBJ2-7, reads DTGVSQNPRHKITKRGQNVTFRCDPISEHNRLYWYRQTLGQGPEFLTYFQNEAQLEKSRLLSDRFSAERPKGSFSTLEIQRTEQGDSAMYLCASSIVSLAGSYEQYFGPGTRLTVT.

V gene TRBV27 combines with J gene TRBJ1-1; TRBD1 matches at 8 bases. The CDR3 spans 16 residues. The junction had 7 bases not matched to a gene; V was cut back by 3 bases and J by 1 base. Per the germline V gene, CDR1 is MNHEY and CDR2 is SMNVEV (reference sequence). The DNA of the CDR3 is TGTGCCAGCAGTTTCCGATCCGGGACAGGGAACACTGAAGCTTTCTTT. Its translation: CASSFRSGTGNTEAFF.

The gene calls are TRBV5-1 and TRBJ2-2, with TRBD2 matching 8 bases. CDR1 and CDR2 (germline): SGHRS, YFSETQ. The CDR3 spans 16 residues. With V trimmed by 9 bases and J by 4 bases, 14 bases remained unmatched. CDR3 amino acids: CATTPTGTRGTGELFF. DNA of the CDR3: TGCGCCACTACCCCAACCGGGACTAGGGGCACCGGGGAGCTGTTTTTT.

The chain links TRBV27 to TRBJ1-1; 10 nucleotides agree with TRBD1. The CDR3 length is 17 residues. Germline V CDR1 and CDR2: MNHEY, SMNVEV (reference sequence). The junction had 10 bases not matched to a gene; V was cut back by 6 bases and J by 0 bases. CDR3 DNA sequence: TGTGCCAGCAGGCCAAGCCGGGACAGGGGAATGAACACTGAAGCTTTCTTT. This gives the protein CASRPSRDRGMNTEAFF.